A selection of T cell receptor beta chains follows, all from one sample in a study of cytomegalovirus exposure and HLA in healthy donors. Assay: immunoSEQ multiplex PCR; the TCRdb copy retains only in-frame clones and omits some. The table includes some 140,000 clones, 85% to 90% detected once. Sequencing used PBMCs. The receptors were sampled from a man younger than 35 in good health and CMV-seronegative. CDR3s include the opening cysteine and the closing phenylalanine or tryptophan. A D gene is named only where the DNA matches it firmly. Part of the rows lack a size; the others show once, few, many or a class for expanded clones.

v_call	d_call	clone_size	j_call	cdr3_nt	cdr3_aa
TRBV6-5	-	-	TRBJ2-7	TGTGCCGCCTTGGGTAGCGGAGCCTACGAGCAGTACTTC	CAALGSGAYEQYF
TRBV6-6	TRBD1	-	TRBJ2-7	TGTGCCAGCACCCCGGGACAGGGGGCTCGCTACGAGCAGTACTTC	CASTPGQGARYEQYF
TRBV5-1	-	-	TRBJ1-1	TGCGCCAGCAGCTTAACGTCCGGTCCGGCTTTCTTT	CASSLTSGPAFF
TRBV7-7	-	once	TRBJ2-3	TGTGCCAGCAGCTTAGCGGGCACTAGCACAGATACGCAGTATTTT	CASSLAGTSTDTQYF
TRBV27	TRBD1	-	TRBJ1-6	TGTGCCAGCAGTTTAGGTCCCGGGACAGGACCCTCACCCCTCCACTTT	CASSLGPGTGPSPLHF
TRBV10-3	TRBD2	-	TRBJ2-1	TGTGCCATCATGGCGGGGGGCCCTCCCAATGAGCAGTTCTTC	CAIMAGGPPNEQFF
TRBV15	-	-	TRBJ2-7	TGTGCCACCAGCAGAGATCGCGGACAGGAGCAGTACTTC	CATSRDRGQEQYF
TRBV27	-	-	TRBJ2-1	TGTGCCAGCAGTTTAACCTACCGGGGGAATGAGCAGTTCTTC	CASSLTYRGNEQFF
TRBV2	TRBD2	-	TRBJ2-2	TGTGCCAGCAGGATAGCGGGGGCGGACGGGGAGCTGTTTTTT	CASRIAGADGELFF
TRBV18	TRBD1	-	TRBJ2-7	TGTGCCAGCTCACCCGCCCCCCCGACCGGGACAGGGGGCGGTGAGCAGTACTTC	CASSPAPPTGTGGGEQYF
TRBV4-3	-	-	TRBJ2-1	TGCGCCAGCAGCCAAAGAGGCACAGGCGCTTACAATGAGCAGTTCTTC	CASSQRGTGAYNEQFF
TRBV27	TRBD1	-	TRBJ1-2	TGTGCCAGCAGTTTATCCGGGCAGGGGGCGCTAAACTATGGCTACACCTTC	CASSLSGQGALNYGYTF
TRBV28	-	once	TRBJ1-5	TGTGCCAGCAGTTTATACGGGGGAAGGAGCAATCAGCCCCAGCATTTT	CASSLYGGRSNQPQHF
TRBV29-1	TRBD2	-	TRBJ2-6	TGCAGCGTTCCATGGGGGGGGAATGCCAACGTCCTGACTTTC	CSVPWGGNANVLTF
TRBV2	-	-	TRBJ2-5	TGTGCCGTCCAGGGTCAAGAGACCCAGTACTTC	CAVQGQETQYF
TRBV4-1	-	-	TRBJ2-7	TGCGCCAGCAGCCAGTACTTAGCCTACGAGCAGTACTTC	CASSQYLAYEQYF
TRBV19	TRBD1	-	TRBJ1-1	TGTGCCAGTAGTAGATATCGGACAGGCATGAACACTGAAGCTTTCTTT	CASSRYRTGMNTEAFF
TRBV4-1	-	-	TRBJ1-6	TGCGCCAGCAGCCCGGGACTCATTAATTCACCCCTCCACTTT	CASSPGLINSPLHF
TRBV6-5	-	few	TRBJ1-6	TGTGCCAGCAGTTACGGTGTCCAGGCATTCTCACCCCTCCACTTT	CASSYGVQAFSPLHF
TRBV7-8	TRBD2	-	TRBJ2-1	TGTGCCAGCAGCTTGGGACTAGCGGGAGCCGCCAGCTCCTACAATGAGCAGTTCTTC	CASSLGLAGAASSYNEQFF
TRBV27	-	-	TRBJ1-1	TGTGCCAGCAGATCTTACTCCCGAGTTTTGAACACTGAAGCTTTCTTT	CASRSYSRVLNTEAFF